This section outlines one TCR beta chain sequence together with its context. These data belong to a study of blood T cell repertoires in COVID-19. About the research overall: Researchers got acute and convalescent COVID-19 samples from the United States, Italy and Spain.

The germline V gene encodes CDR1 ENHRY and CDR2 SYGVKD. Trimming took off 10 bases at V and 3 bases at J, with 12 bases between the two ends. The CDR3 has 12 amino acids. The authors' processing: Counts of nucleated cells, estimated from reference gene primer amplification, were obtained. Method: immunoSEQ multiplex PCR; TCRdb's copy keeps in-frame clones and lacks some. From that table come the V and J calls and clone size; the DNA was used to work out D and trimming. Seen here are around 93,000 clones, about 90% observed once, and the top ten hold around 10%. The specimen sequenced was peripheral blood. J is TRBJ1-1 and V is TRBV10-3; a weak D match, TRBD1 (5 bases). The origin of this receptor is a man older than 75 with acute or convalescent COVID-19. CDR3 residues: CATAGMDTEAFF. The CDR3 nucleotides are TGTGCCACCGCAGGGATGGACACTGAAGCTTTCTTT.